A single sample is the source of the 7 T cell receptor beta chains below, sequenced in a study of blood T cell repertoires in COVID-19. TCRdb's copy holds only in-frame clones and misses some; the assay was immunoSEQ multiplex PCR. The sample holds 180,000 or so clones, almost 85% seen once. Input material: peripheral blood. The receptors derive from a human donor with acute or convalescent COVID-19. The donor label of this sample is uncertain.

The chain uses TRBV11-2 and TRBJ2-7; 7 bases line up with TRBD1. The germline gives CDR1 SGHAT, CDR2 FQNNGV. The V and J ends lost 5 bases and 2 bases, in that order; junction bases with no gene match: 9. The CDR3 loop spans 15 amino acids. The CDR3, as DNA: TGTGCCAGCAGCCGAAACCGGGACAGAGCCTACGAGCAGTACTTC. This encodes CASSRNRDRAYEQYF.

The V call is TRBV28, the J call TRBJ1-2; 7 bases fit TRBD1. V lost 7 bases and J lost 4; bases outside the gene matches: 3. Looked up from germline, CDR1 is MDHEN and CDR2 is SYDVKM. The CDR3 spans 12 residues. The CDR3 DNA is TGTGCCAGCACGAGGGGGCCCTATGGCTACACCTTC. It encodes CASTRGPYGYTF.

The chain uses TRBV19 and TRBJ1-1, with D possibly TRBD1 on 6 matching bases. The CDR3 loop spans 14 amino acids. Trimming took off 4 bases at V and 3 bases at J, with 12 bases between the two ends. CDR1 and CDR2 (germline): LNHDA, SQIVND (reference sequence). The CDR3 spells CASSKGDTHTEAFF. The DNA of the CDR3 is TGTGCCAGTAGTAAGGGGGACACACACACTGAAGCTTTCTTT.

The chain has TRBV5-6 and TRBJ2-2; 7 bases fit TRBD1. This CDR3 contains 14 residues. Trimming cost V 4 bases and J 5 bases; bases outside gene matches: 5. CDR1 SGHDT and CDR2 YYEEEE come from the germline V gene. For the CDR3, the DNA is TGTGCCAGCAGCCGGGACAGTGCGACCGGGGAGCTGTTTTTT. It encodes CASSRDSATGELFF.

CDR3 coding DNA: TGTGCCAGCAGCTCGGGACTAGCGGGAGAGACCCAGTACTTC. It codes for CASSSGLAGETQYF. The V and J genes are TRBV7-3 and TRBJ2-5; 12 bases are shared with TRBD2. This CDR3 contains 14 residues. J gave up 4 bases and V 4 bases, and 1 base lay outside the gene matches. Germline assignment: CDR1 SGHTA and CDR2 FQGTGA.

The chain uses TRBV18 and TRBJ2-3, with D possibly TRBD2 on 6 matching bases. Germline V gene data show CDR1 as KGHSH and CDR2 as LQKENI. The CDR3 has 14 amino acids. Trimming stripped 3 bases from V and 0 bases from J, with 7 bases between. CDR3 sequence reads: CASSPSGSTDTQYF. CDR3 sequence (DNA): TGTGCCAGCTCACCCAGCGGGAGCACAGATACGCAGTATTTT.

The genes are TRBV7-2 and TRBJ1-1; 7 bases are shared with TRBD1. The CDR3 extends over 14 amino acids. The trim removed 5 bases at V and 6 bases at J, leaving 9 bases unmatched. CDR1 SGHTA and CDR2 FQGNSA come from the germline V gene. Here the CDR3 DNA reads TGTGCCAGCAGCCCCCAGACAGGGACCGCTGAAGCTTTCTTT. Encoded protein: CASSPQTGTAEAFF.